The 21 T cell receptor beta chains listed next were all sequenced from one sample in a study of T-cell memory formation after mild COVID-19. TCRdb fed the 5' RACE reads into MiXCR, producing one record per CDR3 protein. The data hold approximately 570,000 distinct CDR3 sequences, with about a sixth observed a single time. The source material was PBMCs or a T cell subset sorted from them (not recorded which). All receptors derive from an adult woman who had mild COVID-19 (a few samples of this study predate the infection). Cell type and time point are not known.

This clonotype has just a few counts. The chain combines TRBV5-1 with TRBJ1-6; tentatively, D is TRBD1 (5 bases). There are 17 residues in the CDR3. The germline gives CDR1 SGHRS, CDR2 YFSETQ. V was cut by 2 bases and J by 8 bases, with 20 bases left in between. CDR3 protein: CASSFLLLTGEDSPLHF. CDR3 in DNA: TGCGCCAGCAGCTTCCTGTTGCTAACAGGCGAGGATTCACCCCTCCACTTT.

CDR3 DNA: TGTGCCAGCAGTTTCAGGGAAACCGGCACTGAAGCTTTCTTT. This gives the protein CASSFRETGTEAFF. The gene calls are TRBV27 and TRBJ1-1, with D tentatively TRBD1 (5 bases). This CDR3 has 14 amino acids. CDR1 is MNHEY and CDR2 is SMNVEV in the germline V gene (reference sequence). Between the trimmed V and J ends, which lost 3 bases and 4 bases, there was a span of 12 bases.

The rearrangement links TRBV14 to TRBJ2-1; D tentatively fits TRBD1 or TRBD2 (5 bases each). CDR1 is SGHDN and CDR2 is FVKESK in the germline V gene. The CDR3 has 17 amino acids. The ends were cut back, 1 base at V and 6 bases at J, with 19 bases in the middle. The CDR3 spells CASSQAVGVNGGNEQFF. The CDR3 nucleotides read TGTGCCAGCAGCCAAGCGGTCGGAGTAAATGGGGGCAATGAGCAGTTCTTC.

CDR3 coding DNA: TGTGCCAGCAGTTACGTTGGGGACAGAAATGAAAAACTGTTTTTT. This gives the protein CASSYVGDRNEKLFF. V is TRBV6-5 and J is TRBJ1-4, with 7 bases identical to TRBD1. CDR1 is MNHEY, CDR2 SVGAGI, per germline. CDR3 length equals 15 residues. Trimming at V came to 2 bases and at J to 5 bases, leaving 5 bases not matched to a gene.

This clonotype has a handful of counts. The chain joins TRBV6-2 or TRBV6-3 to TRBJ2-7; D unresolved. V lost 6 bases to trimming and J lost 0 bases, with 6 bases between them. Germline CDR1 is MNHEY and CDR2 is SVGEGT. The CDR3 contains 12 residues. DNA of the CDR3: TGTGCCAGCAGGAATTACTCCTACGAGCAGTACTTC. This codes for CASRNYSYEQYF.

This clonotype was found a few times. The chain carries TRBV7-9 and TRBJ2-1; D might be TRBD1 (6 bases). CDR1 SEHNR and CDR2 FQNEAQ come from the germline V gene (reference sequence). Trimming removed 1 base at V and 6 bases at J, with 19 bases between. The CDR3 runs to 17 residues. CDR3 DNA sequence: TGTGCCAGCAGCTTAGAGTTGAGCCCCACAGGGTTCAATGAGCAGTTCTTC. This translates into CASSLELSPTGFNEQFF.

The sample holds many counts of this clonotype. V usage is TRBV12-3 or TRBV12-4 and J usage is TRBJ2-3, with D hard to call. The CDR3 runs to 13 residues. The ends were cut back, 6 bases at V and 6 bases at J, with 13 bases in the middle. CDR3 protein: CASSSRDMDTQYF. The CDR3 DNA follows: TGTGCCAGCAGCTCTCGAGATATGGATACGCAGTATTTT.

The chain employs TRBV19 and TRBJ1-1, with 10 positions matching TRBD1. The CDR3 covers 15 residues. CDR1 and CDR2 (germline): LNHDA, SQIVND (reference sequence). V gave up 4 bases and J gave up 5 bases; unmatched junction bases: 7. The CDR3 region is CASSTSGTGVTEAFF. CDR3 bases: TGTGCCAGTAGTACCTCCGGGACAGGGGTTACTGAAGCTTTCTTT.

The chain links TRBV30 to TRBJ2-2; TRBD1 might be the D (6 bases). Germline CDR1 and CDR2: GTSNPN and SVGIG (reference sequence). This CDR3 region has 14 residues. The V and J ends lost 0 bases and 5 bases respectively, with 10 bases between them. The CDR3, as DNA: TGTGCCTGGAGTGTCAAAGGGGGTACCGGGGAGCTGTTTTTT. Amino acid sequence: CAWSVKGGTGELFF.

There are many counts of this clonotype. V is TRBV30 and J is TRBJ2-5, with TRBD2 identical over 7 bases. V was clipped by 1 base and J by 0 bases; unmatched bases: 5. Germline lookup yields CDR1 GTSNPN and CDR2 SVGIG (reference sequence). This CDR3 comprises 15 residues. CDR3 protein: CAWSARGWYQETQYF. The CDR3 DNA is TGTGCCTGGAGTGCGCGGGGGTGGTACCAAGAGACCCAGTACTTC.

This clonotype was picked up a small number of times. The J gene is TRBJ2-7, the V gene TRBV24-1, with no clear D. Looked up from germline, CDR1 is KGHDR and CDR2 is SFDVKD. This CDR3 contains 10 residues. Trimming shortened V by 10 bases and J by 5 bases, and 8 bases separated the two germline ends. CDR3 DNA: TGTGCCACATTCCCCCACGAGCAGTACTTC. It translates to CATFPHEQYF.

This rearrangement joins TRBV3-1 to TRBJ1-1; possible D gene TRBD1, 5 bases. The CDR3 length is 15 residues. V shed 0 bases and J shed 4 bases, with 12 bases lying between them. From germline, CDR1 is LGHDT and CDR2 YNNKEL (reference sequence). CDR3: CASSQDRQGTTEAFF. The CDR3 nucleotides read TGTGCCAGCAGCCAAGATCGGCAAGGGACCACTGAAGCTTTCTTT.

This clonotype was counted only a few times. The chain is built from TRBV5-1 and TRBJ2-1; 10 bases match TRBD1. In germline, CDR1 is SGHRS, CDR2 YFSETQ. Trimming removed 3 bases from V and 5 bases from J; junction bases left unmatched: 8. This CDR3 is 16 amino acids long. CDR3 protein: CASSSAGTGVNNEQFF. The CDR3 bases are TGCGCCAGCAGCTCCGCCGGGACAGGGGTTAACAATGAGCAGTTCTTC.

V usage is TRBV12-5 and J usage is TRBJ1-5, with unresolved D. Germline V gives CDR1 LGHNT, CDR2 FRNRAP. V was shortened by 1 base and J by 7 bases, with 5 bases between the two germline ends. The CDR3 contains 12 residues. CDR3 DNA: TGTGCTAGTGGTTTGGAGGACCAGCCCCAGCATTTT. It is translated as CASGLEDQPQHF.

This clonotype was detected a few times. The J gene is TRBJ2-1, the V gene TRBV5-1, with 7 bases lining up with TRBD1. Germline V gene lookup returns CDR1 SGHRS and CDR2 YFSETQ. The CDR3 spans 16 residues. V was clipped by 0 bases and J by 6 bases; unmatched bases: 9. CDR3: CASSLVAGGLSNEQFF. The CDR3 DNA sequence: TGCGCCAGCAGCTTGGTTGCAGGGGGTTTGTCCAATGAGCAGTTCTTC. Full variable domain (missing parts from reference TRBV5-1 and TRBJ2-1): KAGVTQTPRYLIKTRGQQVTLSCSPISGHRSVSWYQQTPGQGLQFLFEYFSETQRNKGNFPGRFSGRQFSNSRSEMNVSTLELGDSALYLCASSLVAGGLSNEQFFGPGTRLTVL.

This clonotype was seen a handful of times. This chain uses TRBV4-3 with TRBJ2-1; 9 bases match TRBD2. The J segment lost 4 bases and the V segment lost 4 bases, leaving 8 bases of the junction unmatched. This CDR3 spans 16 amino acids. Looked up from germline, CDR1 is LGHNA and CDR2 is YSLEER. CDR3 DNA: TGCGCCAGCAGCCGGCAAACTAGCGGGCCTTACAATGAGCAGTTCTTC. Translated: CASSRQTSGPYNEQFF.

The rearrangement links TRBV30 to TRBJ2-3; TRBD2 agrees at 8 bases. CDR3 length: 13 amino acids. The trim removed 5 bases at V and 0 bases at J, leaving 1 base unmatched. CDR1 and CDR2 (germline): GTSNPN, SVGIG (reference sequence). The CDR3 DNA is TGTGCCTGGGAGCGGGAGAGCACAGATACGCAGTATTTT. As protein: CAWERESTDTQYF. Complete variable domain (other parts from reference TRBV30 and TRBJ2-3): SQTIHQWPATLVQPVGSPLSLECTVEGTSNPNLYWYRQAAGRGLQLLFYSVGIGQISSEVPQNLSASRPQDRQFILSSKKLLLSDSGFYLCAWERESTDTQYFGPGTRLTVL.

This clonotype was detected a few times. V and J are TRBV5-1 and TRBJ2-5; 8 positions match TRBD1. This CDR3 is 15 amino acids long. The V and J ends lost 0 bases and 5 bases, in that order; junction bases with no gene match: 6. Per the germline V gene, CDR1 is SGHRS and CDR2 is YFSETQ. CDR3 sequence reads: CASSLESGGRETQYF. The CDR3, as DNA: TGCGCCAGCAGCTTGGAATCAGGGGGCAGGGAGACCCAGTACTTC.

The rearrangement links TRBV5-1 to TRBJ2-2; no clear D. V was cut by 0 bases and J by 0 bases, with 12 bases left in between. Germline values: CDR1 SGHRS, CDR2 YFSETQ. The CDR3 is made up of 17 amino acids. The CDR3 loop reads CASSLAGGQANTGELFF. DNA of the CDR3: TGCGCCAGCAGCTTGGCAGGTGGGCAGGCGAACACCGGGGAGCTGTTTTTT. The complete variable domain, with remaining parts taken from reference TRBV5-1 and TRBJ2-2, reads KAGVTQTPRYLIKTRGQQVTLSCSPISGHRSVSWYQQTPGQGLQFLFEYFSETQRNKGNFPGRFSGRQFSNSRSEMNVSTLELGDSALYLCASSLAGGQANTGELFFGEGSRLTVL.

CDR3 residues: CASSPRTSSRDEQYF. The DNA for the CDR3 is TGTGCCAGCAGCCCCAGGACTAGCTCGCGCGACGAGCAGTACTTC. The chain couples TRBV7-9 to TRBJ2-7, with TRBD2 identical over 8 bases. The CDR3 has 15 residues. V lost 5 bases to trimming and J lost 5 bases; unmatched junction nucleotides: 11. Germline CDR1 SEHNR, CDR2 FQNEAQ (reference sequence).

V usage is TRBV15 and J usage is TRBJ1-3; D may be TRBD1 (5 bases). V lost 9 bases and J lost 2, with 14 bases in between. The CDR3 consists of 14 residues. Germline-derived CDR1 and CDR2 are LNHNV and YYDKDF (reference sequence). CDR3 DNA: TGTGCCACGGTCCGCGGGGGAGCTGGAAACACCATATATTTT. Translation: CATVRGGAGNTIYF.